Listed here are 24 T cell receptor beta chains from one sample, sequenced in a study of Tregs in tolerant kidney transplant recipients. The nonmyeloablative bone marrow transplants came from related graft donors, with transient mixed chimerism. Data came from immunoSEQ multiplex PCR; TCRdb stores just in-frame clones and leaves some out. Among about 52,000 clones, about 91% were seen once, and the ten largest hold roughly 15%. This specimen consisted of CD8+ T cells from blood (PBMCs), obtained 24 months after the transplant. These receptors were obtained from a human patient who received a combined kidney and bone marrow transplant. Some T cells may be graft donor cells.

The rearrangement joins TRBV7-8 to TRBJ2-1, with D possibly TRBD1 on 6 matching bases. The germline V gene encodes CDR1 SGHVS and CDR2 FQNEAQ. The ends were cut back, 3 bases at V and 6 bases at J, with 15 bases in the middle. The CDR3 totals 15 residues. This CDR3 reads CASSFHRVDLNEQFF. Written as DNA, the CDR3 is TGTGCCAGCAGCTTCCACAGGGTTGATCTCAATGAGCAGTTCTTC.

The rearrangement uses TRBV16 and TRBJ2-2, with D possibly TRBD1 on 5 matching bases. CDR1 is KGHSY, CDR2 FQNENV, per germline. V was shortened by 0 bases and J by 7 bases, with 6 bases between the two germline ends. This CDR3 spans 13 amino acids. The chain's CDR3 is CASSQSQGGELFF. Written as DNA, the CDR3 is TGTGCCAGCAGCCAATCCCAGGGCGGGGAGCTGTTTTTT. The full variable domain, completed using reference TRBV16 and TRBJ2-2, is GEEVAQTPKHLVRGEGQKAKLYCAPIKGHSYVFWYQQVLKNEFKFLISFQNENVFDETGMPKERFSAKCLPNSPCSLEIQATKLEDSAVYFCASSQSQGGELFFGEGSRLTVL.

V and J are TRBV27 and TRBJ2-1; 8 bases are a match to TRBD2. Per germline, CDR1 MNHEY and CDR2 SMNVEV (reference sequence). The V gene end was trimmed by 2 bases and the J gene end by 6 bases; junction bases not matched to a gene: 18. The CDR3 sequence is 19 residues long. The CDR3 DNA reads TGTGCCAGCAGTTTACAGGTCGGGGTAGCGGGACCGGGAGTCAATGAGCAGTTCTTC. It yields the protein CASSLQVGVAGPGVNEQFF.

The J gene is TRBJ2-7, the V gene TRBV7-9; 9 bases agree with TRBD2. The CDR3 runs to 15 residues. V lost 3 bases to trimming and J lost 1 base; unmatched junction nucleotides: 4. CDR1 SEHNR and CDR2 FQNEAQ come from the germline V gene (reference sequence). In nucleotides, the CDR3 is TGTGCCAGCAGCTTCGGACTAGCGAGATCCTACGAGCAGTACTTC. Translation gives CASSFGLARSYEQYF.

The chain carries TRBV7-9 and TRBJ2-7; TRBD1 matches at 8 bases. Germline trimming cut 0 bases from V and 2 bases from J; bases unmatched to any gene: 15. From germline, CDR1 is SEHNR and CDR2 FQNEAQ (reference sequence). The CDR3 consists of 19 residues. CDR3 in amino acids: CASSLAIKPTGGFTYEQYF. The CDR3 DNA reads as TGTGCCAGCAGCTTAGCTATAAAGCCTACAGGGGGGTTTACCTACGAGCAGTACTTC.

V gene TRBV9 combines with J gene TRBJ2-7, with D possibly being TRBD1 (6 bases). The germline V and J ends were trimmed by 3 bases and 2 bases, with 15 bases remaining between them. Germline V gives CDR1 SGDLS, CDR2 YYNGEE. The CDR3 is 15 residues long. CDR3 sequence (DNA): TGTGCCAGCAGCGCCTACTCCGGGACACCCTACGAGCAGTACTTC. Protein product: CASSAYSGTPYEQYF.

This sequence joins TRBV28 and TRBJ2-3; TRBD1 is a possible D gene (5 bases). The germline V and J ends were trimmed by 3 bases and 3 bases, with 13 bases remaining between them. Germline CDR1 MDHEN, CDR2 SYDVKM. CDR3 length equals 15 residues. The CDR3, as DNA: TGTGCCAGCAGTTTTAGGGGCGTTAGGACAGATACGCAGTATTTT. The encoded protein is CASSFRGVRTDTQYF.

This chain uses TRBV6-5 with TRBJ1-2, with no clear D. Trimming stripped 6 bases from V and 4 bases from J, with 15 bases between. This CDR3 is 14 amino acids long. Germline-derived CDR1 and CDR2 are MNHEY and SVGAGI. CDR3: CASSLRVRFYGYTF. For the CDR3, the DNA is TGTGCCAGCAGCTTACGGGTCAGATTCTATGGCTACACCTTC.

The CDR3 nucleotides are TGTGCCAGCACCCTATCACCGAACACTGAAGCTTTCTTT. It translates to CASTLSPNTEAFF. The V gene is TRBV6-5, the J gene TRBJ1-1; D is unclear. CDR3 size: 13 residues. Germline CDR1 and CDR2: MNHEY and SVGAGI. The V end lost 7 bases, the J end lost 1 base, and 10 bases lay between the germline ends.

The chain uses TRBV13 and TRBJ2-5; TRBD2 might be the D (5 bases). The CDR3 has 16 residues. Trimming took off 5 bases at V and 3 bases at J, with 19 bases between the two ends. Germline loops: CDR1 PRHDT, CDR2 FYEKMQ (reference sequence). CDR3: CASSPNRGYTEETQYF. CDR3 in DNA: TGTGCCAGCAGCCCCAACCGCGGGTACACCGAAGAGACCCAGTACTTC.

The chain uses TRBV18 and TRBJ2-3; 9 positions agree with TRBD2. V was pared by 6 bases and J by 4 bases, with 17 bases of the junction left unmatched. The CDR3 covers 18 residues. Germline loops: CDR1 KGHSH, CDR2 LQKENI. The CDR3, as DNA: TGTGCCAGCTCTCAGCAAGGTAGTAGCGGGAGCTCTTCAGATACGCAGTATTTT. Translated: CASSQQGSSGSSSDTQYF.

The chain employs TRBV7-2 and TRBJ1-2, with 7 bases lining up with TRBD1. Germline CDR1 reads SGHTA; CDR2 reads FQGNSA. V was pared by 5 bases and J by 0 bases, with 15 bases of the junction left unmatched. CDR3 length equals 18 residues. CDR3 coding DNA: TGTGCCAGCAGCGTTGTGGCGGGACAGATGCGAACTAACTATGGCTACACCTTC. Amino acid sequence: CASSVVAGQMRTNYGYTF. Filled out from reference TRBV7-2 and TRBJ1-2, the complete variable domain reads GAGVSQSPSNKVTEKGKDVELRCDPISGHTALYWYRQSLGQGLEFLIYFQGNSAPDKSGLPSDRFSAERTGGSVSTLTIQRTQQEDSAVYLCASSVVAGQMRTNYGYTFGSGTRLTVV.

The rearrangement joins TRBV4-1 to TRBJ2-3; D is perhaps TRBD2 (5 bases). The V end was cut by 3 bases, the J end by 2 bases, with 12 bases between. Germline V gene data show CDR1 as MGHRA and CDR2 as YSYEKL. This CDR3 is built from 15 residues. The CDR3 is CASSQRAPPTDTQYF. The CDR3 DNA is TGCGCCAGCAGCCAGCGGGCACCCCCCACAGATACGCAGTATTTT.

The chain couples TRBV11-2 to TRBJ1-1, with D possibly matching TRBD1 (5 bases). CDR1 is SGHAT, CDR2 FQNNGV, per germline. V was trimmed by 3 bases and J by 7 bases, leaving 9 bases between them. The CDR3 is made up of 12 amino acids. CDR3 coding DNA: TGTGCCAGCAGCTTGGACACAAATGAAGCTTTCTTT. This translates into CASSLDTNEAFF.

This chain links TRBV5-1 with TRBJ1-6; D may be TRBD1 (5 bases). V dropped 0 bases and J dropped 16 bases, with 17 bases sitting between them. The CDR3 loop spans 14 amino acids. Germline CDR1 is SGHRS and CDR2 is YFSETQ. This chain's CDR3 is CASSLGIGAEGLHF. The CDR3 nucleotides read TGCGCCAGCAGCTTGGGGATAGGGGCAGAAGGGCTCCACTTT.

This rearrangement joins TRBV5-1 to TRBJ2-5, with TRBD2 matching over 9 bases. Germline trimming cut 4 bases from V and 5 bases from J; bases unmatched to any gene: 12. The CDR3 loop spans 16 amino acids. Germline CDR1 is SGHRS and CDR2 is YFSETQ. CDR3 DNA sequence: TGCGCCAGCAGCCCGGAGGGAGCGGGAGGACTTGAGACCCAGTACTTC. It encodes CASSPEGAGGLETQYF.

This clone was observed once. V usage is TRBV30 and J usage is TRBJ1-5; TRBD1 might be the D (5 bases). CDR3 length: 13 residues. V was pared by 0 bases and J by 9 bases, with 12 bases between. Germline V gives CDR1 GTSNPN, CDR2 SVGIG (reference sequence). The CDR3 nucleotides read TGTGCCTGGAGTGTAGGGGCCGGCGGGCCCCAGCATTTT. This sequence encodes CAWSVGAGGPQHF. Combining the CDR3 with reference TRBV30 and TRBJ1-5 gives the whole variable domain SQTIHQWPATLVQPVGSPLSLECTVEGTSNPNLYWYRQAAGRGLQLLFYSVGIGQISSEVPQNLSASRPQDRQFILSSKKLLLSDSGFYLCAWSVGAGGPQHFGDGTRLSIL.

The chain combines TRBV5-6 with TRBJ1-2; 8 nucleotides match TRBD1. V gave up 0 bases and J gave up 5 bases; unmatched junction bases: 15. The CDR3 totals 18 residues. Looked up from germline, CDR1 is SGHDT and CDR2 is YYEEEE. The CDR3 DNA reads TGTGCCAGCAGCTTGGCCCAGGGGGCACCGACTCGGGGGTATGGCTACACCTTC. The encoded protein is CASSLAQGAPTRGYGYTF.

The chain joins TRBV27 to TRBJ2-5, with 9 nucleotides matching TRBD2. V was clipped by 7 bases and J by 5 bases; unmatched bases: 5. Germline CDR1 and CDR2: MNHEY and SMNVEV (reference sequence). The CDR3 runs to 13 residues. CDR3 sequence reads: CASTPSGMETQYF. For the CDR3, the DNA is TGTGCCAGCACCCCTAGCGGGATGGAGACCCAGTACTTC.

Concerning this clone itself: Other nucleotide sequences in the sample specify the same CDR3. The chain has TRBV28 and TRBJ1-6; no definite D call. CDR1 is MDHEN, CDR2 SYDVKM, per germline. The germline V and J ends were trimmed by 3 bases and 10 bases, with 7 bases remaining between them. The CDR3 contains 12 residues. The CDR3 DNA reads as TGTGCCAGCAGTTTTATTGGCTCACCCCTCCACTTT. This encodes CASSFIGSPLHF.

CDR3 sequence (DNA): TGTGCCAGCAGTTACTCCCTTTTGCCTCCGGAGGGCTACACCTTC. Translated, it gives CASSYSLLPPEGYTF. The rearrangement uses TRBV6-6 and TRBJ1-2, with no clear D. This CDR3 is built from 15 residues. Trimming cost V 0 bases and J 8 bases, with 16 bases left between them. Per the germline V gene, CDR1 is MNHNY and CDR2 is SVGAGI (reference sequence).

As concerns this clone: This same CDR3 is encoded by further DNA sequences in the sample. The rearrangement links TRBV5-4 to TRBJ1-6; no firm D call. This CDR3 has 12 amino acids. V lost 2 bases and J lost 8, with 5 bases in between. The germline gives CDR1 SGHNT, CDR2 YYREEE (reference sequence). The CDR3 DNA is TGTGCCAGCAGCTTTTACTATTCACCCCTCCACTTT. Protein product: CASSFYYSPLHF.

The rearrangement uses TRBV28 and TRBJ2-5; 8 positions agree with TRBD2. Germline V gene data show CDR1 as MDHEN and CDR2 as SYDVKM. The V and J ends lost 0 bases and 7 bases, in that order; junction bases with no gene match: 10. This CDR3 is 16 amino acids long. CDR3: CASSLWSGGVLGTQYF. The CDR3, as DNA: TGTGCCAGCAGTTTATGGAGCGGGGGAGTTCTCGGGACCCAGTACTTC.

The chain is built from TRBV6-1 and TRBJ1-1; 10 positions agree with TRBD1. Trimming took 3 bases from V and 0 from J; bases not matched to a gene: 7. The CDR3 loop spans 17 amino acids. The germline CDR1 and CDR2 sequences are MNHNS and SASEGT. The chain's CDR3 is CASSDGTGVFMNTEAFF. DNA for the CDR3: TGTGCCAGCAGTGATGGGACAGGGGTTTTCATGAACACTGAAGCTTTCTTT.